The 8 T cell receptor beta chains below come from one sample, sequenced in a study of blood T cells in healthy people across ages. A sample-barcoded 5' primer and a J-beta primer mix were used in a second PCR of roughly 7 to 11 cycles. TCRdb itself ran the 5' RACE reads through MiXCR, one entry per CDR3 protein. The data contain approximately 900,000 distinct CDR3 sequences, approximately 32% of them singletons. The same data also contributed to another study, on T cells of mothers and their children.

Material for sequencing was blood. These TCRs come from a woman in her 40s in good health.

CDR3 nucleotide sequence: TGTGCCAGCAGCCTGGGACGGGAAATCGAGCAGTTCTTC. It encodes CASSLGREIEQFF. The gene calls are TRBV7-9 and TRBJ2-1; the D call may be TRBD1 or TRBD2 (5 bases each). The CDR3 covers 13 residues. Germline V gene lookup returns CDR1 SEHNR and CDR2 FQNEAQ (reference sequence). The V end lost 5 bases, the J end lost 10 bases, and 15 bases lay between the germline ends.

V usage is TRBV20-1 and J usage is TRBJ1-2; 8 bases fit TRBD1. CDR3 size: 14 residues. The V gene end was trimmed by 4 bases and the J gene end by 0 bases; junction bases not matched to a gene: 4. CDR1 is DFQATT and CDR2 is SNEGSKA in the germline V gene (reference sequence). In nucleotides, the CDR3 is TGCAGTGCTACGCAGGGGGCGACTAACTATGGCTACACCTTC. Residues: CSATQGATNYGYTF.

Details on this clonotype: With a much larger clone just one base away, this may be a read error. CDR3 in amino acids: CASSSALGRERYEQFF. The CDR3 DNA follows: TGTGCCAGCAGCTCAGCTCTGGGCAGGGAGAGGTACGAGCAGTTCTTC. V is TRBV7-2 and J is TRBJ2-1, with D perhaps being TRBD1 or TRBD2 (5 bases each). Between the trimmed V and J ends, which lost 4 bases and 10 bases, there was a span of 23 bases. The germline gives CDR1 SGHTA, CDR2 FQGNSA. The CDR3 contains 16 residues.

This rearrangement joins TRBV9 to TRBJ1-1, with D possibly matching TRBD1 (5 bases). The CDR3 extends over 14 amino acids. Between the trimmed V and J ends, which lost 4 bases and 1 base, there was a span of 11 bases. Germline V gene sequence: CDR1 SGDLS, CDR2 YYNGEE. CDR3 coding DNA: TGTGCCAGCAGCTTAGACAGCACGAACACTGAAGCTTTCTTT. Encoded protein: CASSLDSTNTEAFF.

This clonotype was recorded many times. The chain combines TRBV5-8 with TRBJ2-4, with 11 bases lining up with TRBD2. The CDR3 length is 16 residues. Germline CDR1 SGHTS, CDR2 YDEGEE. Germline trimming cut 4 bases from V and 9 bases from J; bases unmatched to any gene: 12. The CDR3 DNA reads as TGTGCCAGCAGCCCTACCCTAGCGGGGGGTTCTCTCATTCAGTACTTC. Its translation: CASSPTLAGGSLIQYF.

Many counts were recorded for this clonotype. The CDR3 loop reads CASSQPGQTRPKGQYF. Written as DNA, the CDR3 is TGCGCCAGCAGCCAACCGGGGCAGACCAGGCCGAAGGGCCAGTACTTC. This chain connects TRBV4-1 to TRBJ2-5; D is tentatively TRBD1 or TRBD2 (5 bases each). Trimming removed 2 bases at V and 10 bases at J, with 23 bases between. The CDR3 is 16 residues long. The germline V gene has CDR1 MGHRA and CDR2 YSYEKL.

This clonotype was seen a few times. This chain links TRBV25-1 with TRBJ2-7; perhaps TRBD2 as D (6 bases). Trimming removed 6 bases at V and 0 bases at J, with 12 bases between. CDR1 and CDR2 from the germline V gene are MGHDK and SYGVNS. The CDR3 is made up of 14 amino acids. This CDR3 reads CASRGLTSSYEQYF. The CDR3 region has the DNA TGTGCCAGCAGGGGACTCACGAGCTCCTACGAGCAGTACTTC.

The J gene is TRBJ2-1, the V gene TRBV3-1, with 13 bases that match TRBD2. V gave up 5 bases and J gave up 8 bases; unmatched junction bases: 6. The germline CDR1 and CDR2 sequences are LGHDT and YNNKEL (reference sequence). The CDR3 totals 15 residues. The DNA for the CDR3 is TGTGCCAGCAGCGGCGGACTAGCGGGGGTCGATGAGCAGTTCTTC. Residues: CASSGGLAGVDEQFF.